This T cell receptor beta chain emerged from a study of T cell changes during pregnancy in multiple sclerosis. Clones were sequenced by immunoSEQ multiplex PCR, and TCRdb holds only the in-frame ones, with some missing. The sample includes about 20,000 clones, 75% to 90% of them seen just once. The CDR3 length is 11 residues. V lost 5 bases and J 7 bases, leaving 8 bases between the germline ends. From germline, CDR1 is LGHNT and CDR2 FRNRAP. The specimen was CD8+ T cells from peripheral blood mononuclear cells, collected after pregnancy. The genes are TRBV12-5 and TRBJ1-2, with TRBD1 as a possible D gene (5 bases). This receptor was identified in a female donor in good health, enrolled as a control in a pregnancy study. The CDR3 here is CASGQGSGYTF. The CDR3, as DNA: TGTGCTAGTGGTCAGGGCAGTGGCTACACCTTC.